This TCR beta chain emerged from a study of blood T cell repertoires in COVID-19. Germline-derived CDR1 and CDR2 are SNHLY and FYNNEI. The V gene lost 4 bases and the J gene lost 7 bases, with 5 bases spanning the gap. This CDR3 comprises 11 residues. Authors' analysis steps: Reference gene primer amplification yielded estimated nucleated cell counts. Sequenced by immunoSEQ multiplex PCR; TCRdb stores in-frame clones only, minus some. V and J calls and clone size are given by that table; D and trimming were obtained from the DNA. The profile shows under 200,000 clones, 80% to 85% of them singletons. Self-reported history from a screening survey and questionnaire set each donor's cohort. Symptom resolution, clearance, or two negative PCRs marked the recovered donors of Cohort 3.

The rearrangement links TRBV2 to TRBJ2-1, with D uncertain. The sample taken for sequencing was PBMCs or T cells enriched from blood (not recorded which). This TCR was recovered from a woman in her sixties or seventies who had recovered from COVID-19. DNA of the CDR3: TGTGCCAGCAGTGCGAGGAATGAGCAGTTCTTC. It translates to CASSARNEQFF. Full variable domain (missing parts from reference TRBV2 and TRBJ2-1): EPEVTQTPSHQVTQMGQEVILRCVPISNHLYFYWYRQILGQKVEFLVSFYNNEISEKSEIFDDQFSVERPDGSNFTLKIRSTKLEDSAMYFCASSARNEQFFGPGTRLTVL.